This T cell receptor beta chain was sequenced during a study of CD8 T cells in Susac syndrome. CDR3 length: 15 amino acids. Germline CDR1 SSHAT, CDR2 FNYEAQ (reference sequence). As regards this clonotype: One end of the junction is discordant with germline, which a read error may explain.

With random hexamers, 0.5 to 1 ug RNA was reverse transcribed. TCRdb itself ran the immunoSEQ multiplex PCR reads through MiXCR, one entry per CDR3 protein. This table has about 240,000 distinct CDR3 sequences, almost 97% appearing once. The chain recombines TRBV7-7 with TRBJ2-1, with 10 bases lining up with TRBD2. This clonotype was sampled from a human donor with Susac syndrome. The sequenced material came from CD4+ T cells from PBMCs. CDR3 coding DNA: TGTGCTAGCAGCCCCTACGGGACTAGCGACAATGAGCAGTTCTTC. Translating it yields CASSPYGTSDNEQFF.